This entry lists 17 T cell receptor beta chains sequenced from one sample in a study of blood T cell repertoires in COVID-19. Produced via immunoSEQ multiplex PCR; TCRdb's table is partial and in-frame only. The sample holds 150,000 to 200,000 clones, roughly 93% seen once. Specimen: peripheral blood. The receptors originated from a woman between 50 and 59 years old with acute or convalescent COVID-19.

This chain joins TRBV7-8 and TRBJ2-7, with 12 bases that match TRBD2. The J segment lost 0 bases and the V segment lost 2 bases, leaving 11 bases of the junction unmatched. CDR1 and CDR2 (germline): SGHVS, FQNEAQ. The CDR3 runs 19 residues. This CDR3 is CASSLITGTSGQSSYEQYF. In DNA form, the CDR3 reads TGTGCCAGCAGCTTAATTACCGGGACTAGCGGGCAGAGCTCCTACGAGCAGTACTTC.

The chain combines TRBV19 with TRBJ1-3; the D is unclear. The CDR3 is made up of 14 amino acids. Trimming stripped 3 bases from V and 0 bases from J, with 6 bases between. Germline CDR1 is LNHDA and CDR2 is SQIVND (reference sequence). The CDR3 loop is CASSIPGSGNTIYF. Here the CDR3 DNA reads TGTGCCAGTAGTATCCCGGGCTCTGGAAACACCATATATTTT.

The CDR3 is CASRSSTDTQYF. CDR3 coding DNA: TGTGCCAGCAGGTCTAGCACAGATACGCAGTATTTT. This chain joins TRBV12-3 or TRBV12-4 and TRBJ2-3; D uncertain. The CDR3 totals 12 residues. Between the trimmed V and J ends, which lost 6 bases and 0 bases, there was a span of 4 bases.

This rearrangement joins TRBV5-8 to TRBJ2-6, with D maybe TRBD1 (6 bases). V dropped 0 bases and J dropped 0 bases, with 7 bases sitting between them. CDR3 length: 16 amino acids. CDR1 SGHTS and CDR2 YDEGEE come from the germline V gene. This CDR3 is CASSLVTGSGANVLTF. As DNA, the CDR3 is TGTGCCAGCAGCTTGGTGACAGGCTCTGGGGCCAACGTCCTGACTTTC.

The chain couples TRBV10-2 to TRBJ1-6; TRBD1 might be the D (6 bases). The germline V and J ends were trimmed by 3 bases and 7 bases, with 10 bases remaining between them. Germline-derived CDR1 and CDR2 are WSHSY and SAAADI. The CDR3 is 14 residues long. The CDR3 sequence is CASSEGGGNSPLHF. In DNA form, the CDR3 reads TGCGCCAGCAGTGAAGGGGGGGGGAATTCACCCCTCCACTTT.

The chain is built from TRBV30 and TRBJ1-2; D is possibly TRBD1 (6 bases). Germline V gene sequence: CDR1 GTSNPN, CDR2 SVGIG (reference sequence). The V and J ends lost 0 bases and 8 bases respectively, with 7 bases between them. This CDR3 spans 11 amino acids. CDR3 DNA: TGTGCCTGGAGTGTAGGGGGAGGCTACACCTTC. As protein: CAWSVGGGYTF. Drawing the rest from reference TRBV30 and TRBJ1-2, the complete variable domain is SQTIHQWPATLVQPVGSPLSLECTVEGTSNPNLYWYRQAAGRGLQLLFYSVGIGQISSEVPQNLSASRPQDRQFILSSKKLLLSDSGFYLCAWSVGGGYTFGSGTRLTVV.

V and J are TRBV28 and TRBJ1-5, with D maybe TRBD1 (6 bases). V shed 8 bases and J shed 4 bases, with 9 bases lying between them. This CDR3 contains 12 residues. The germline V gene encodes CDR1 MDHEN and CDR2 SYDVKM. The CDR3 loop reads CASGQGNQPQHF. DNA of the CDR3: TGTGCCAGCGGGCAGGGGAATCAGCCCCAGCATTTT.

This clone was recorded only once. V gene TRBV15 combines with J gene TRBJ2-1, with 7 bases matching TRBD2. This CDR3 contains 17 residues. Germline CDR1 LNHNV, CDR2 YYDKDF (reference sequence). V lost 7 bases and J lost 0; bases outside the gene matches: 12. For the CDR3, the DNA is TGTGCCACCACCCATCCGACGGCTAGCGGCTCCTACAATGAGCAGTTCTTC. This gives the protein CATTHPTASGSYNEQFF.

J is TRBJ1-3 and V is TRBV5-1; D is undetermined. This CDR3 has 16 amino acids. CDR1 is SGHRS and CDR2 is YFSETQ in the germline V gene. The germline V and J ends were trimmed by 4 bases and 1 base, with 15 bases remaining between them. CDR3 nucleotides: TGCGCCAGCAGCGGAGACCGCGGTTTGTCTGGAAACACCATATATTTT. Translated: CASSGDRGLSGNTIYF.

This chain joins TRBV7-9 and TRBJ2-1; 8 nucleotides line up with TRBD2. Trimming removed 5 bases from V and 8 bases from J; junction bases left unmatched: 5. Germline lookup yields CDR1 SEHNR and CDR2 FQNEAQ (reference sequence). This CDR3 is 13 amino acids long. The CDR3 sequence: CASSPGLADEQFF. For the CDR3, the DNA is TGTGCCAGCAGCCCAGGACTAGCCGATGAGCAGTTCTTC.

The rearrangement joins TRBV5-4 to TRBJ2-5; tentative D call: TRBD2 (6 bases). There are 10 residues in the CDR3. Germline CDR1 SGHNT, CDR2 YYREEE (reference sequence). Trimming removed 7 bases at V and 5 bases at J, with 6 bases between. CDR3 nucleotides: TGTGCCAGCGGGAGGGAGACCCAGTACTTC. Its protein product is CASGRETQYF.

The J gene is TRBJ1-6, the V gene TRBV9; TRBD1 agrees at 7 bases. The V and J ends lost 2 bases and 9 bases, in that order; junction bases with no gene match: 8. The CDR3 loop spans 15 amino acids. CDR1 is SGDLS and CDR2 is YYNGEE in the germline V gene. The CDR3 DNA reads TGTGCCAGCAGCGTCAGTACAGGGGCCAGTTCACCCCTCCACTTT. Protein product: CASSVSTGASSPLHF.

The rearrangement joins TRBV25-1 to TRBJ2-7, with D tentatively TRBD2 (5 bases). The CDR3 has 13 residues. CDR1 and CDR2 (germline): MGHDK, SYGVNS. The V end was cut by 10 bases, the J end by 5 bases, with 18 bases between. DNA of the CDR3: TGTGCCACCGCTTTACCTCTAGCAAACGAGCAGTACTTC. It codes for CATALPLANEQYF.

This sequence joins TRBV4-1 and TRBJ1-3, with D possibly TRBD1 on 6 matching bases. Trimming shortened V by 0 bases and J by 7 bases, and 13 bases separated the two germline ends. Germline V gene sequence: CDR1 MGHRA, CDR2 YSYEKL. The CDR3 has 15 amino acids. In nucleotides, the CDR3 is TGCGCCAGCAGCCAAGATATCGCAGGGGCGAACACCATATATTTT. This encodes CASSQDIAGANTIYF.

V and J are TRBV28 and TRBJ1-1; D gene ambiguous. The CDR3 extends over 15 amino acids. Trimming left V 2 bases short and J 5 bases short, with 15 bases between. CDR1 and CDR2 from the germline V gene are MDHEN and SYDVKM. CDR3 loop: CASSLRLLSRTEAFF. DNA of the CDR3: TGTGCCAGCAGTTTAAGACTCTTAAGTCGGACTGAAGCTTTCTTT. Full variable domain (rest looked up from reference TRBV28 and TRBJ1-1): DVKVTQSSRYLVKRTGEKVFLECVQDMDHENMFWYRQDPGLGLRLIYFSYDVKMKEKGDIPEGYSVSREKKERFSLILESASTNQTSMYLCASSLRLLSRTEAFFGQGTRLTVV.

This clone was seen more than once but under ten times. This chain connects TRBV18 to TRBJ1-1, with no clear D. V shed 6 bases and J shed 0 bases, with 14 bases lying between them. The germline CDR1 and CDR2 sequences are KGHSH and LQKENI. The CDR3 totals 15 residues. CDR3 bases: TGTGCCAGCTCCCTCTGGAGGGAAGTGAACACTGAAGCTTTCTTT. This codes for CASSLWREVNTEAFF.

The chain combines TRBV2 with TRBJ1-6, with D possibly being TRBD1 (6 bases). Germline V lookup: CDR1 SNHLY, CDR2 FYNNEI. The CDR3 is made up of 16 amino acids. V shed 6 bases and J shed 4 bases, with 16 bases lying between them. The CDR3 spells CASSERGGGYNSPLHF. In nucleotides, the CDR3 is TGTGCCAGCAGCGAAAGGGGGGGCGGGTATAATTCACCCCTCCACTTT.